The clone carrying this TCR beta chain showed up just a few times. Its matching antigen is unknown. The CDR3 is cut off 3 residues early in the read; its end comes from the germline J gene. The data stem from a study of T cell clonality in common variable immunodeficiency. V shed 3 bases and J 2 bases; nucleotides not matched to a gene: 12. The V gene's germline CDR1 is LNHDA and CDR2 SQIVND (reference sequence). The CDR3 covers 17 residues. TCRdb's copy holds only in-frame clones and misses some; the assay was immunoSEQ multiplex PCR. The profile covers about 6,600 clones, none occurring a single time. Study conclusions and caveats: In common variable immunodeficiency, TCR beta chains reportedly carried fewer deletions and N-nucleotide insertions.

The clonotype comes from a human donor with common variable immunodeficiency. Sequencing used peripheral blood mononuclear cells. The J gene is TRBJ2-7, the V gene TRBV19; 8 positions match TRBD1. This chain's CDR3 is CASSIGAGGYETYEQYF. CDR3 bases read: TGTGCCAGTAGTATTGGGGCAGGGGGCTATGAGACCTACGAG.